This TCR beta chain was identified during a study of blood T cell repertoires in COVID-19. Study background: The United States, Italy and Spain supplied acute and convalescent COVID-19 samples. PBMCs, B-cell-depleted T cells, or T cells provided the cDNA or gDNA that made up the material.

In the original workflow: Nucleated cell number was recorded as an estimate derived from reference gene primer amplification. Generated by immunoSEQ multiplex PCR, the TCRdb table keeps only in-frame clones and is missing some. D and trimming were read from the DNA, whereas the V and J calls and clone size are those reported in that table. The repertoire holds about 190,000 clones, with roughly 78% as singletons. The CDR3 is 14 amino acids. The J segment lost 2 bases and the V segment lost 5 bases, leaving 5 bases of the junction unmatched. Germline CDR1 and CDR2: MGHRA and YSYEKL. The table lists this clone with a few counts.

Input material: peripheral blood. The receptor's source is a woman older than 75 with active or convalescent COVID-19. This sequence joins TRBV4-1 and TRBJ1-1, with TRBD1 identical over 7 bases. This CDR3 is CASSWTGDNTEAFF. The CDR3, as DNA: TGCGCCAGCAGCTGGACAGGAGATAACACTGAAGCTTTCTTT.